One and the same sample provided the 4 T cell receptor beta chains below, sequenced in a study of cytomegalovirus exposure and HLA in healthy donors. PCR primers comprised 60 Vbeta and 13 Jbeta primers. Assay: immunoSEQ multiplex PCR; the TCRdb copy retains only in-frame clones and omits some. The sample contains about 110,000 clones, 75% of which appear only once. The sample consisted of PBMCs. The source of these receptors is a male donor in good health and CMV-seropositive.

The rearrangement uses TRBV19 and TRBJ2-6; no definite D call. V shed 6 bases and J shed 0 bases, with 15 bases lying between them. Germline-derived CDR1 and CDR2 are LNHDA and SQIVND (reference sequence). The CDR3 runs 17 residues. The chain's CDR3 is CASSISVTLSGANVLTF. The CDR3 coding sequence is TGTGCCAGTAGCATCAGCGTAACTCTCTCTGGGGCCAACGTCCTGACTTTC.

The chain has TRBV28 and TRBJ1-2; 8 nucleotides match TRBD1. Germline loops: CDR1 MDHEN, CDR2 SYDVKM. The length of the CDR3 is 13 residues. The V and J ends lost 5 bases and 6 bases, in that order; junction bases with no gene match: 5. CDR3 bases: TGTGCCAGCAGTCCGGACAGGGCTGATGGCTACACCTTC. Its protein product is CASSPDRADGYTF.

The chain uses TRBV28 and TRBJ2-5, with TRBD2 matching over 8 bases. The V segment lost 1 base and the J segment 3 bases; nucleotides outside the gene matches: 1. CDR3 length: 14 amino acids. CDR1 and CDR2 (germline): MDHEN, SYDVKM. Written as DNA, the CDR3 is TGTGCCAGCAGTTTATCGGGGGGGGAAGAGACCCAGTACTTC. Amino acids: CASSLSGGEETQYF.

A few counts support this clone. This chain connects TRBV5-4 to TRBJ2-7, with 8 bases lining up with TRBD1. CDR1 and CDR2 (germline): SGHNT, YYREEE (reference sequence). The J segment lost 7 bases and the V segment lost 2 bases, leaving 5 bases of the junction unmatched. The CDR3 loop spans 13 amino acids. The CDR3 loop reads CASSLIRQGEQYF. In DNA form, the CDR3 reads TGTGCCAGCAGCTTAATCCGACAGGGGGAGCAGTACTTC.